Sequencing of this T cell receptor (beta chain) was carried out in a study of OX40 agonist ivuxolimab in advanced cancers. Broadly, across the study: Ivuxolimab was an agonistic, fully human IgG2 monoclonal antibody directed against OX40 (CD134), a costimulatory receptor. Intravenous ivuxolimab was administered to patients every 2 weeks at six dose levels: 0.01, 0.1, 0.3, 1.5, 3 and 10 mg/kg. Among the 52 dose-escalation patients, some 20 had hepatocellular carcinoma, about 15 melanoma, 9 renal cell carcinoma and 9 head and neck cancer. A male proportion of nearly 85% and a mean age of approximately 61 years, ranging from about 23 to 79, were recorded for the dose-escalation cohort. Prior anti-PD-1, anti-PD-L1 or anti-CTLA-4 therapy was permitted, and checkpoint inhibitors had been received by approximately 39% of dose-escalation patients. Partial responses were achieved by three dose-escalation patients, of whom one had hepatocellular carcinoma and two had cutaneous melanoma. The purpose of peripheral TCRbeta sequencing was to test whether ivuxolimab changed TCR sequence diversity and led to clonal T-cell expansion. The paper covers the monotherapy dose-escalation part of the phase I ivuxolimab trial, which included N of about 50 patients.

The trial excluded patients who had a history of autoimmune disease or were on systemic immunosuppression. In every dose cohort, peripheral blood was drawn for TCR sequencing at baseline, cycle 4 day 1, and cycle 7 day 1. Samples were obtained from an open-label, multicenter, first-in-human phase I dose-escalation trial of ivuxolimab. Adults with locally advanced or metastatic melanoma, renal cell, hepatocellular, or head and neck squamous cell carcinoma were enrolled in the trial. Before TCR sequencing, CD4+ T cells and CD8+ T cells were sorted from peripheral blood as separate populations. V is reduced by 3 bases and J by 6 bases, leaving a spacing of 18 bases between them. The germline V gene encodes CDR1 MNHNS and CDR2 SASEGT. Spanning cysteine to phenylalanine, the CDR3 consists of 17 amino acids. The only DNA kept is the CDR3, 51 bases in frame from the first base. Genomic DNA was isolated from the sorted cells so that the TCRbeta CDR3 region could be sequenced. TCRbeta CDR3 regions were sequenced using the immunoSEQ Assay. TCRdb took this table from immuneACCESS and kept in-frame rearrangements with V and J called. Such tables lack part of the clones; where checked against another copy, unresolved V genes explain under half of the gap, and the rest is unexplained. Present in this sample are tens of thousands of clones, about 91% of which were seen just once. About 2.2% of the sample is taken by the ten largest.

Overall study results and their limits: Low levels of normalized T-cell clonal expansion were also shown by some nonresponding patients. Partial responders in the 0.1-3.0 mg/kg groups had among the lowest normalized peripheral clonal expansion, especially among CD8+ T cells. Clonal expansion of both CD4+ and CD8+ blood T cells was observed from baseline to week 6 at doses 0.1 to 3.0 mg/kg. After ivuxolimab, expanded clones were on average more numerous among CD8+ T cells than among CD4+ T cells. The antigen specificity of the clonally expanded peripheral T cells was not determined.

About this clone: What this receptor recognizes is not known. Base qualities were left out, and no much larger clone turns up one base away.

The chain is made from TRBV6-1 and TRBJ1-6; the D gene cannot be resolved reliably. This TCR was recovered from an adult with an advanced solid tumor such as melanoma, head and neck, liver or kidney cancer. The input for sequencing was CD4+ or CD8+ T cells sorted from blood, taken in a trial of the OX40 agonist ivuxolimab. The nucleotides are TGTGCCAGCAGTGAGGGCCTCACTCTTTTGTTTAATTCACCCCTCCACTTT. This translates into CASSEGLTLLFNSPLHF.